This T cell receptor (beta chain) was found in a study of neurological immune-mediated disorders. The germline V and J ends were trimmed by 6 bases and 15 bases, with 28 bases remaining between them. Germline CDR1 MNHNS, CDR2 SASEGT. The CDR3 totals 15 residues. This clonotype was picked up many times. What it binds is unknown. The unsorted libraries originated from 2 million PBMCs that had been stored at -80 C. Each CDR3 protein is one row after TCRdb ran MiXCR on the 5' RACE reads. The sample lists approximately 41,000 distinct CDR3 sequences; 2.5% were seen once. General study results and limits: Subjects shared no identical expanded-clone CDR3 amino acid sequences, suggesting private TCR-beta repertoires in all groups.

The sequencing sample was made of PBMCs. This TCR was recovered from a man aged 25 to 40 with multiple sclerosis. V gene TRBV6-1 combines with J gene TRBJ2-3, with D possibly TRBD2 on 5 matching bases. The CDR3 reads CASSSSSPSAGSGYF. In DNA form, the CDR3 reads TGTGCCAGCAGCTCGTCTAGCCCGTCAGCTGGAAGCGGATATTTT.